A single sample gave rise to the 4 T cell receptor beta chains below, sequenced in a study of siplizumab effects on memory and regulatory T cells. Sequencing was performed with immunoSEQ multiplex PCR; in TCRdb, only in-frame clones are kept and a portion is missing. The sample has about 120,000 clones, roughly 94% seen once. Material for sequencing was non-Treg CD4+ T cells sorted from blood. The receptors here all came from a human donor in good health.

This clone was observed once. One junction end does not reproduce the germline sequence, and a read error may be involved. The rearrangement joins TRBV7-7 to TRBJ2-5; TRBD2 agrees at 11 bases. CDR1 and CDR2 (germline): SSHAT, FNYEAQ (reference sequence). The CDR3 is made up of 15 amino acids. CDR3 coding DNA: TGTGCTAGCAGCCCTATAGCGGGAGGGGGAGAGACCCAGTACTTC. The encoded protein is CASSPIAGGGETQYF.

Note on this clone: Other DNA sequences in the same sample also yield this CDR3. The V call is TRBV2, the J call TRBJ2-5; D gene unclear. Per germline, CDR1 SNHLY and CDR2 FYNNEI. V was cut by 4 bases and J by 2 bases, with 5 bases left in between. The CDR3 totals 12 residues. CDR3 sequence reads: CASSAGQETQYF. The CDR3 DNA is TGTGCCAGCAGTGCCGGACAAGAGACCCAGTACTTC. Based on the CDR3 plus reference TRBV2 and TRBJ2-5, the full variable domain is EPEVTQTPSHQVTQMGQEVILRCVPISNHLYFYWYRQILGQKVEFLVSFYNNEISEKSEIFDDQFSVERPDGSNFTLKIRSTKLEDSAMYFCASSAGQETQYFGPGTRLLVL.

The chain has TRBV5-6 and TRBJ1-5, with D perhaps matching TRBD1 (5 bases). Germline V gene lookup returns CDR1 SGHDT and CDR2 YYEEEE. V shed 4 bases and J shed 2 bases, with 16 bases lying between them. This CDR3 spans 16 amino acids. CDR3 residues: CASSVLQQAGNQPQHF. CDR3 DNA: TGTGCCAGCAGCGTTTTGCAACAGGCGGGCAATCAGCCCCAGCATTTT.

The V gene is TRBV7-6, the J gene TRBJ1-4; D is ambiguous. Germline V gene lookup returns CDR1 SGHVS and CDR2 FNYEAQ. CDR3 length equals 13 residues. The V and J ends lost 1 base and 6 bases respectively, with 6 bases between them. The CDR3 DNA follows: TGTGCCAGCAGCTTAGTTCTTGATGAAAAACTGTTTTTT. Its translation: CASSLVLDEKLFF.